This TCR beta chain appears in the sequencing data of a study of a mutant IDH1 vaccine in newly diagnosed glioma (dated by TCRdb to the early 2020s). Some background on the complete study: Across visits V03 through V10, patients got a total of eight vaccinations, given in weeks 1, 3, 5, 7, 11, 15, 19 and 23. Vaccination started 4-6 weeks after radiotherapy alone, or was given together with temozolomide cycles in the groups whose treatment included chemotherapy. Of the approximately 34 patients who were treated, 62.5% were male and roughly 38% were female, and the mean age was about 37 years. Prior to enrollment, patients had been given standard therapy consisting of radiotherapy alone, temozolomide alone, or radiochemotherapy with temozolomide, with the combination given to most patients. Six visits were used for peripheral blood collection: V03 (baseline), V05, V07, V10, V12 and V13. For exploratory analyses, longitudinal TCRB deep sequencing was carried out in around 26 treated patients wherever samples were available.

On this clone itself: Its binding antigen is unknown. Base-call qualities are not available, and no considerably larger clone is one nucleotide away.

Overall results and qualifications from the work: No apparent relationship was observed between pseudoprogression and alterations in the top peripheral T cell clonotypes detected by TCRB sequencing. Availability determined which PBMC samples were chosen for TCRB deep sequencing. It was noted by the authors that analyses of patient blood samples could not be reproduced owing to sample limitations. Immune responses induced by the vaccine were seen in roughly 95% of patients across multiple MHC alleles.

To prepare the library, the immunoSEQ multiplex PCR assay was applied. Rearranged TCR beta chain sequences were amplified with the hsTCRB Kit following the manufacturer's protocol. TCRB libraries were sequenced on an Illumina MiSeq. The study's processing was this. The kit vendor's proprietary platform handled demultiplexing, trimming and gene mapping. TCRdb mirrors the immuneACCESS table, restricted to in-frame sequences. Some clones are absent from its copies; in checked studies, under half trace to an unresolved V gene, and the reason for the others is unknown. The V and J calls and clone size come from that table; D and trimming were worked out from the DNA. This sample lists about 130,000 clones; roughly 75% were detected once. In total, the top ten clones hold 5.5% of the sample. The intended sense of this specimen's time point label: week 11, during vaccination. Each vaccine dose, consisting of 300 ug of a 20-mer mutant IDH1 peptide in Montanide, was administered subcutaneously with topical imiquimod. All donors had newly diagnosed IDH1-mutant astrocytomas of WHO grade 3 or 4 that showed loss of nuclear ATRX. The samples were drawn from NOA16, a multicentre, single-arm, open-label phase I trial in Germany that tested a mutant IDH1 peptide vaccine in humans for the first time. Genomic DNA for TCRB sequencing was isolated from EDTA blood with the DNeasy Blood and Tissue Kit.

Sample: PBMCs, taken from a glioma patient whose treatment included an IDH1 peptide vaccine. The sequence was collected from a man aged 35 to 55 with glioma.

The bases read TGTGCCTGGAGTGTACGTGGAGGGGCAACGAATTCACCCCTCCACTTT. Its protein is CAWSVRGGATNSPLHF. The chain joins TRBV30 to TRBJ1-6; a tentative D match to TRBD1 spans 5 bases. CDR1 and CDR2 are drawn from the germline V gene (reference sequence): GTSNPN, SVGIG. The V end loses 0 bases and the J end loses 7 bases, and a stretch of 16 bases separates them. Including the terminal cysteine and phenylalanine, the CDR3 comprises 16 residues. Only the CDR3 DNA stays, 48 bases, in frame from base 1.